This T cell receptor beta chain was recorded in a study of glioma-infiltrating T cells after dendritic cell vaccination. Study context: Monocyte-derived dendritic cells, cultured about 7 days with IL-4 and GM-CSF, were pulsed with autologous tumor lysate. Study-wide findings and caveats: Survival was not directly related to TCR clonality in these patients. Only a small number of patients had complete blood and tumor samples.

The CDR3 is 13 residues long. Trimming removed 0 bases from V and 7 bases from J, with 6 bases in between. CDR1 and CDR2 from the germline V gene are SGHAT and FQNNGV. Of note for this clone: Its antigen remains unidentified.

Amplification used 60 V beta primers and 13 J beta primers. The protocol was immunoSEQ multiplex PCR, while the TCRdb copy is restricted to in-frame clones and leaves out a portion. The sample contains roughly 100,000 clones, 90% of which appear only once. Time point defined: after dendritic cell vaccination, including at tumor progression/relapse. Sequencing was performed on blood, taken after dendritic cell vaccination. The chain employs TRBV11-2 and TRBJ1-4; possibly TRBD1 for D (5 bases). The origin of this receptor is a human donor with glioblastoma. CDR3 residues: CASSLDRAEKLFF. For the CDR3, the DNA is TGTGCCAGCAGCTTAGACAGGGCTGAAAAACTGTTTTTT.